This T cell receptor beta chain was documented in a study of cytomegalovirus exposure and HLA in healthy donors. The CDR3 totals 14 residues. The germline gives CDR1 SEHNR, CDR2 FQNEAQ (reference sequence). V dropped 5 bases and J dropped 7; count of bases not matched to a gene: 7. Study outcomes and limitations: At a 0.05 false discovery rate, a later analysis found 16,951 TCR beta sequences to be associated with HLA alleles. Among the CMV-associated chains, three were confirmed in vitro as specific for CMV antigens. Across donors, most TCRs were seen rarely, yet some public ones were widespread.

Primers for the PCR totalled 60 Vbeta and 13 Jbeta. Assay used: immunoSEQ multiplex PCR; TCRdb lists only in-frame clones, some missing. The sample holds under 75,000 clones; 60% to 80% are singletons and the top ten take around a sixth. A remark on this clone: Its antigen remains unidentified.

The rearrangement joins TRBV7-9 to TRBJ1-5; TRBD1 agrees at 8 bases. This sequence was found in a man aged 40-49 years in good health and CMV-seropositive. The specimen sequenced was PBMCs. CDR3 sequence reads: CASSIQGAKQPQHF. The CDR3 bases are TGTGCCAGCAGCATTCAGGGGGCAAAACAGCCCCAGCATTTT.